These 5 T cell receptor beta chains were sequenced from one sample in a study of blood T cell repertoires in COVID-19. Sequencing used immunoSEQ multiplex PCR; TCRdb keeps in-frame clones, though not all of them. The sample has roughly 50,000 clones; about 85% are singletons. The sample consisted of peripheral blood. The receptors were gathered from an elderly woman with acute or convalescent COVID-19.

This chain joins TRBV2 and TRBJ2-2; D is ambiguous. The CDR3 length is 13 residues. Germline V gene lookup returns CDR1 SNHLY and CDR2 FYNNEI. V was cut by 8 bases and J by 4 bases, with 11 bases left in between. CDR3 coding DNA: TGTGCCAGCTGCCGAGAATCCACCGGGGAGCTGTTTTTT. Encoded protein: CASCRESTGELFF. Drawing the rest from reference TRBV2 and TRBJ2-2, the complete variable domain is EPEVTQTPSHQVTQMGQEVILRCVPISNHLYFYWYRQILGQKVEFLVSFYNNEISEKSEIFDDQFSVERPDGSNFTLKIRSTKLEDSAMYFCASCRESTGELFFGEGSRLTVL.

CDR3 sequence: CASSLDPGGYGYTF. The CDR3 region has the DNA TGCGCCAGCAGCTTGGACCCCGGGGGCTATGGCTACACCTTC. The chain employs TRBV5-1 and TRBJ1-2; D might be TRBD1 (5 bases). Germline CDR1 is SGHRS and CDR2 is YFSETQ. The CDR3 extends over 14 amino acids. Trimming cost V 0 bases and J 4 bases, with 10 bases left between them.

V usage is TRBV18 and J usage is TRBJ1-4, with 7 bases identical to TRBD1. Germline V gene lookup returns CDR1 KGHSH and CDR2 LQKENI. J was trimmed by 5 bases and V by 6 bases; bases with no gene match: 3. There are 13 residues in the CDR3. The CDR3, as DNA: TGTGCCAGCTCTCAGGGGGAGAATGAAAAACTGTTTTTT. Translated, it gives CASSQGENEKLFF.

The chain has TRBV2 and TRBJ1-6, with TRBD1 matching 8 bases. The trim removed 7 bases at V and 5 bases at J, leaving 4 bases unmatched. This CDR3 contains 14 residues. Germline values: CDR1 SNHLY, CDR2 FYNNEI. For the CDR3, the DNA is TGTGCCAGCATGACAGGGGCTAATAATTCACCCCTCCACTTT. It translates to CASMTGANNSPLHF.

This chain links TRBV19 with TRBJ1-2, with a weak D call TRBD1 (6 bases). V was trimmed by 7 bases and J by 4 bases, leaving 13 bases between them. CDR3 length: 13 amino acids. In germline, CDR1 is LNHDA, CDR2 SQIVND (reference sequence). CDR3 region: CASTEGVSYGYTF. In nucleotides, the CDR3 is TGTGCCAGTACTGAGGGGGTGAGCTATGGCTACACCTTC. The entire variable domain, with the rest obtained from reference TRBV19 and TRBJ1-2, is as follows: DGGITQSPKYLFRKEGQNVTLSCEQNLNHDAMYWYRQDPGQGLRLIYYSQIVNDFQKGDIAEGYSVSREKKESFPLTVTSAQKNPTAFYLCASTEGVSYGYTFGSGTRLTVV.